The source of this T cell receptor (beta chain) is a study of response to subunit inactivated influenza vaccine. Findings of the study overall: New T cells are recruited in small numbers by each seasonal influenza vaccination, according to the authors' suggestion.

Germline V gene lookup returns CDR1 SEHNR and CDR2 FQNEAQ (reference sequence). V shed 5 bases and J shed 9 bases, with 14 bases lying between them. The CDR3 covers 13 residues. Note on this clonotype: Its specificity is not known.

Each CDR3 protein gets one entry after TCRdb re-called the RT-PCR reads with MiXCR. The sample has more than 550,000 distinct CDR3 sequences, about 11% seen once. The specimen was PBMCs from blood, collected on the day of vaccination. This receptor was taken from a man aged 50 to 60 who received an inactivated influenza vaccine. This chain joins TRBV7-9 and TRBJ2-1; TRBD2 might be the D (5 bases). The CDR3 reads CASSPTRSSEQFF. The CDR3 DNA sequence: TGTGCCAGCAGCCCTACTAGGTCAAGTGAGCAGTTCTTC. The full variable domain, its missing parts supplied by reference TRBV7-9 and TRBJ2-1, is DTGVSQNPRHKITKRGQNVTFRCDPISEHNRLYWYRQTLGQGPEFLTYFQNEAQLEKSRLLSDRFSAERPKGSFSTLEIQRTEQGDSAMYLCASSPTRSSEQFFGPGTRLTVL.